Below, 20 T cell receptor beta chains from the same sample are listed, as sequenced in a study of siplizumab effects on memory and regulatory T cells. The repertoire was sequenced with immunoSEQ multiplex PCR; TCRdb's copy has only in-frame clones and lacks some. The sample includes 87,000 or so clones, around 94% seen only once; the top ten take 0.3%. Sequences were obtained from non-Treg CD4+ T cells sorted from blood. Receptors originate from a human donor in good health.

The chain uses TRBV7-2 and TRBJ1-2; possible D gene TRBD1, 6 bases. The CDR3 is 13 amino acids. Germline CDR1 is SGHTA and CDR2 is FQGNSA. The V end was cut by 5 bases, the J end by 7 bases, with 14 bases between. CDR3 in DNA: TGTGCCAGCAGCAGCCAACAGGGCGGTGGCTACACCTTC. Its translation: CASSSQQGGGYTF.

This chain links TRBV18 with TRBJ1-1, with a weak D call TRBD1 (5 bases). CDR1 and CDR2 (germline): KGHSH, LQKENI. With 4 bases removed from V and 5 bases from J, the gap between germline ends came to 14 bases. The CDR3 has 14 amino acids. Here the CDR3 reads CASSLGVAGTEAFF. The CDR3 coding sequence is TGTGCCAGCTCACTAGGGGTGGCGGGAACTGAAGCTTTCTTT. Complete variable domain (other parts from reference TRBV18 and TRBJ1-1): NAGVMQNPRHLVRRRGQEARLRCSPMKGHSHVYWYRQLPEEGLKFMVYLQKENIIDESGMPKERFSAEFPKEGPSILRIQQVVRGDSAAYFCASSLGVAGTEAFFGQGTRLTVV.

The chain uses TRBV6-1 and TRBJ2-5; TRBD2 aligns across 7 bases. V lost 4 bases, J lost 2 bases, and 10 bases stayed unmatched. Germline lookup yields CDR1 MNHNS and CDR2 SASEGT. The CDR3 is made up of 16 amino acids. CDR3 bases: TGTGCCAGCAGTGTGACTAGCCGGTGGGGGCAAGAGACCCAGTACTTC. Translation: CASSVTSRWGQETQYF.

This clone was counted a single time. The gene calls are TRBV7-2 and TRBJ2-7; the match to TRBD1 covers 8 bases. V trimming: 4 bases; J trimming: 0 bases; junction bases outside the gene matches: 11. Germline lookup yields CDR1 SGHTA and CDR2 FQGNSA. CDR3 size: 17 residues. In nucleotides, the CDR3 is TGTGCCAGCAGCTCAATAGGGACAGGCAGGAGCTCCTACGAGCAGTACTTC. This encodes CASSSIGTGRSSYEQYF.

This clone has only one observation. This chain connects TRBV2 to TRBJ1-3; D might be TRBD1 (5 bases). The CDR3 spans 12 residues. The germline gives CDR1 SNHLY, CDR2 FYNNEI. The V and J ends lost 4 bases and 9 bases respectively, with 10 bases between them. CDR3 amino acids: CASSGGEGTIYF. The CDR3 DNA is TGTGCCAGCAGTGGGGGGGAGGGCACCATATATTTT.

This sequence joins TRBV9 and TRBJ1-3, with no clear D. CDR1 is SGDLS and CDR2 is YYNGEE in the germline V gene. V was shortened by 3 bases and J by 3 bases, with 10 bases between the two germline ends. This CDR3 has 14 amino acids. This CDR3 is CASSADVGGNTIYF. The CDR3 DNA follows: TGTGCCAGCAGCGCAGACGTTGGTGGAAACACCATATATTTT.

The rearrangement links TRBV5-1 to TRBJ2-7; D is undetermined. Looked up from germline, CDR1 is SGHRS and CDR2 is YFSETQ. Trimming left V 0 bases short and J 2 bases short, with 12 bases between. This CDR3 comprises 15 residues. CDR3 loop: CASSLASARTYEQYF. CDR3 DNA: TGCGCCAGCAGCTTGGCCTCAGCCAGAACCTACGAGCAGTACTTC.

The V gene is TRBV18, the J gene TRBJ1-4, with D maybe TRBD1 (5 bases). The germline V gene has CDR1 KGHSH and CDR2 LQKENI. The CDR3 spans 15 residues. The germline V and J ends were trimmed by 5 bases and 7 bases, with 17 bases remaining between them. As DNA, the CDR3 is TGTGCCAGCTCAAGCGATACTTCTAGGGGTGAAAAACTGTTTTTT. Translation: CASSSDTSRGEKLFF. Together with reference TRBV18 and TRBJ1-4, the CDR3 gives the full variable domain: NAGVMQNPRHLVRRRGQEARLRCSPMKGHSHVYWYRQLPEEGLKFMVYLQKENIIDESGMPKERFSAEFPKEGPSILRIQQVVRGDSAAYFCASSSDTSRGEKLFFGSGTQLSVL.

V and J are TRBV7-9 and TRBJ2-5, with D possibly being TRBD2 (5 bases). This CDR3 comprises 16 residues. Germline V lookup: CDR1 SEHNR, CDR2 FQNEAQ (reference sequence). The V end lost 5 bases, the J end lost 4 bases, and 20 bases lay between the germline ends. The CDR3 DNA follows: TGTGCCAGCAGCCGAAGACTATCCACTGGAGGAGAGACCCAGTACTTC. Translated: CASSRRLSTGGETQYF.

This chain connects TRBV7-2 to TRBJ2-1; 9 bases line up with TRBD2. V gave up 5 bases and J gave up 2 bases; unmatched junction bases: 16. From germline, CDR1 is SGHTA and CDR2 FQGNSA. There are 19 residues in the CDR3. CDR3 sequence: CASSQRGLAPEGTYNEQFF. The CDR3 nucleotides are TGTGCCAGCAGCCAAAGGGGACTAGCACCTGAGGGAACCTACAATGAGCAGTTCTTC. The full variable domain, its missing parts supplied by reference TRBV7-2 and TRBJ2-1, is GAGVSQSPSNKVTEKGKDVELRCDPISGHTALYWYRQSLGQGLEFLIYFQGNSAPDKSGLPSDRFSAERTGGSVSTLTIQRTQQEDSAVYLCASSQRGLAPEGTYNEQFFGPGTRLTVL.

The chain joins TRBV19 to TRBJ1-1; D is uncertain. Germline CDR1 reads LNHDA; CDR2 reads SQIVND (reference sequence). V lost 5 bases, J lost 5 bases, and 18 bases lay in between. The CDR3 runs 15 residues. Here the CDR3 DNA reads TGTGCCAGTAGTCCCCGACCCGGGCGGGAGACTGAAGCTTTCTTT. Residues: CASSPRPGRETEAFF.

The chain employs TRBV18 and TRBJ2-6; D remains unclear. The CDR3 covers 16 residues. V dropped 0 bases and J dropped 4 bases, with 10 bases sitting between them. CDR1 is KGHSH, CDR2 LQKENI, per germline. CDR3 loop: CASSPPLVIGANVLTF. CDR3 DNA sequence: TGTGCCAGCTCACCACCGTTGGTGATCGGGGCCAACGTCCTGACTTTC.

The gene calls are TRBV27 and TRBJ2-5, with D tentatively TRBD1 or TRBD2 (5 bases each). The germline CDR1 and CDR2 sequences are MNHEY and SMNVEV (reference sequence). The CDR3 is 14 residues long. Trimming stripped 0 bases from V and 5 bases from J, with 10 bases between. The CDR3 coding sequence is TGTGCCAGCAGTTTATCAGGGGAGCTTGAGACCCAGTACTTC. The encoded protein is CASSLSGELETQYF.

The chain is built from TRBV7-2 and TRBJ1-2; D unresolved. This CDR3 is 15 amino acids long. Germline V gene data show CDR1 as SGHTA and CDR2 as FQGNSA. V dropped 4 bases and J dropped 4 bases, with 16 bases sitting between them. The CDR3 bases are TGTGCCAGCAGCTCTACTCCGGGCCTCGGCTATGGCTACACCTTC. Residues: CASSSTPGLGYGYTF.

This chain connects TRBV29-1 to TRBJ2-7, with TRBD2 matching 7 bases. This CDR3 contains 13 residues. V was clipped by 6 bases and J by 5 bases; unmatched bases: 10. In germline, CDR1 is SQVTM, CDR2 ANQGSEA. The DNA of the CDR3 is TGCAGCGTCGCCGGCGGGAGCAAGCACGAGCAGTACTTC. This gives the protein CSVAGGSKHEQYF.

The V and J genes are TRBV5-6 and TRBJ1-2, with TRBD1 as a possible D gene (6 bases). The CDR3 contains 15 residues. Between the trimmed V and J ends, which lost 4 bases and 4 bases, there was a span of 17 bases. Germline V CDR1 and CDR2: SGHDT, YYEEEE. The CDR3 here is CASSTGGARGYGYTF. The CDR3 region has the DNA TGTGCCAGCAGCACCGGGGGGGCGCGGGGCTATGGCTACACCTTC.

This sequence joins TRBV5-6 and TRBJ2-3; D gene uncertain. Trimming cost V 1 base and J 4 bases, with 4 bases left between them. In germline, CDR1 is SGHDT, CDR2 YYEEEE. The CDR3 contains 12 residues. CDR3 sequence: CASSLTADTQYF. The CDR3 DNA reads as TGTGCCAGCAGCTTGACGGCAGATACGCAGTATTTT.

The chain has TRBV9 and TRBJ2-6, with D unresolved. This CDR3 is 19 amino acids long. Trimming left V 2 bases short and J 0 bases short, with 18 bases between. Germline V lookup: CDR1 SGDLS, CDR2 YYNGEE. CDR3 loop: CASSVTPLLPFSGANVLTF. The CDR3 DNA follows: TGTGCCAGCAGCGTGACTCCCCTTCTGCCGTTCTCTGGGGCCAACGTCCTGACTTTC. The variable domain in full, with the rest retrieved from reference TRBV9 and TRBJ2-6, is DSGVTQTPKHLITATGQRVTLRCSPRSGDLSVYWYQQSLDQGLQFLIQYYNGEERAKGNILERFSAQQFPDLHSELNLSSLELGDSALYFCASSVTPLLPFSGANVLTFGAGSRLTVL.

The chain combines TRBV4-2 with TRBJ2-1; TRBD2 aligns across 12 bases. Germline trimming cut 3 bases from V and 0 bases from J; bases unmatched to any gene: 0. This CDR3 is built from 16 residues. Germline lookup yields CDR1 LGHNA and CDR2 YNFKEQ. CDR3 sequence reads: CASSQTSGSSYNEQFF. The CDR3 coding sequence is TGTGCCAGCAGCCAGACTAGCGGGAGCTCCTACAATGAGCAGTTCTTC.

The chain joins TRBV28 to TRBJ2-7, with D possibly matching TRBD2 (5 bases). The ends were cut back, 2 bases at V and 2 bases at J, with 7 bases in the middle. Germline V gives CDR1 MDHEN, CDR2 SYDVKM. CDR3 length equals 13 residues. Here the CDR3 DNA reads TGTGCCAGCAGTTTAGGGAGACCCTACGAGCAGTACTTC. The encoded protein is CASSLGRPYEQYF.